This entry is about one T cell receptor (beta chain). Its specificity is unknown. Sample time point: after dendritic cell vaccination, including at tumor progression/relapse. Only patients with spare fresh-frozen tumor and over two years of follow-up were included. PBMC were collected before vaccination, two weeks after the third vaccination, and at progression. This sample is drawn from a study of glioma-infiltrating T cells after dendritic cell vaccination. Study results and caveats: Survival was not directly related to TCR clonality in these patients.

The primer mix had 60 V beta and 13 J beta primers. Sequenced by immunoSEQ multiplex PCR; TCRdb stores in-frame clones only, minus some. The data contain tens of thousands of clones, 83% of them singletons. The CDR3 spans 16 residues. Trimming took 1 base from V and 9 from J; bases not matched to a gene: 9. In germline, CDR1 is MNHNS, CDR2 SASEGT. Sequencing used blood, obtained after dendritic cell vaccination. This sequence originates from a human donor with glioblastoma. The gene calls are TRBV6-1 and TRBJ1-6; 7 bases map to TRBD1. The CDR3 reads CASSEVSRGQGSPLHF. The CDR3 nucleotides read TGTGCCAGCAGTGAAGTATCGAGGGGGCAGGGTTCACCCCTCCACTTT.